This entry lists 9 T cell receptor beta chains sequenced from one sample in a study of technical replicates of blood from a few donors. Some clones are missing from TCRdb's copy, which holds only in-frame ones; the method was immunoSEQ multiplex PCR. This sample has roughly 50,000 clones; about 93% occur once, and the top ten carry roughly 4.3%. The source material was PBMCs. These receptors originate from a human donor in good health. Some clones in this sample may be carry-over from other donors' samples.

Here the CDR3 reads CASSRGNEQFF. As DNA, the CDR3 is TGTGCCAGCAGTCGAGGCAATGAGCAGTTCTTC. This chain uses TRBV2 with TRBJ2-1, with D unclear. Germline assignment: CDR1 SNHLY and CDR2 FYNNEI. V was cut by 5 bases and J by 6 bases, with 5 bases left in between. This CDR3 region has 11 residues.

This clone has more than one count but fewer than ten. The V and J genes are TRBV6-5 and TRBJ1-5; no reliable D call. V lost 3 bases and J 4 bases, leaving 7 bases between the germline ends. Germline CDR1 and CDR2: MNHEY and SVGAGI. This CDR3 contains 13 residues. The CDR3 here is CASSYSVNQPQHF. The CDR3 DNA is TGTGCCAGCAGTTATTCTGTAAATCAGCCCCAGCATTTT.

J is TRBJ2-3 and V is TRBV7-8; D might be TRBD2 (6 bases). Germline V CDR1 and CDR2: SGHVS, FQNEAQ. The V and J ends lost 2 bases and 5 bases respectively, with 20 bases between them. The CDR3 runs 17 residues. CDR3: CASSLKGAGRAKDTQYF. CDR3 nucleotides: TGTGCCAGCAGCTTAAAAGGTGCGGGACGGGCGAAAGATACGCAGTATTTT.

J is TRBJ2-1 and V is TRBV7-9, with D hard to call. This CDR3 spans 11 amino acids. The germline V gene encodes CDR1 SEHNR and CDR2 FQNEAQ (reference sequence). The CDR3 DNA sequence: TGTGGCGGAAGCTCCTACAATGAGCAGTTCTTC. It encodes CGGSSYNEQFF.

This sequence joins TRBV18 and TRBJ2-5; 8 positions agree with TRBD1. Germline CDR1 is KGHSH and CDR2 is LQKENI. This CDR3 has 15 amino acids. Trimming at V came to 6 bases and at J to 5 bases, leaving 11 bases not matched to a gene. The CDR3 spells CASSQQGAGWETQYF. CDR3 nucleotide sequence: TGTGCCAGCTCCCAGCAGGGGGCAGGATGGGAGACCCAGTACTTC.

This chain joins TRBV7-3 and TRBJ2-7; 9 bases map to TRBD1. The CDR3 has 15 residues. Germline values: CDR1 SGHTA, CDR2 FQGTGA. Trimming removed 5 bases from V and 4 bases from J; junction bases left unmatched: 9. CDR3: CASSLGGTGFYEQYF. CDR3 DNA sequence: TGTGCCAGCAGCCTCGGGGGGACAGGGTTTTACGAGCAGTACTTC.

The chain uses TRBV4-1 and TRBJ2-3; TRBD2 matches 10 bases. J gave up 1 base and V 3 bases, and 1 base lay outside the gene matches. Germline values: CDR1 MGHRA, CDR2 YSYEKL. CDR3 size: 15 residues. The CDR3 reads CASSQSGGGTDTQYF. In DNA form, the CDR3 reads TGCGCCAGCAGCCAGAGCGGGGGGGGCACAGATACGCAGTATTTT.

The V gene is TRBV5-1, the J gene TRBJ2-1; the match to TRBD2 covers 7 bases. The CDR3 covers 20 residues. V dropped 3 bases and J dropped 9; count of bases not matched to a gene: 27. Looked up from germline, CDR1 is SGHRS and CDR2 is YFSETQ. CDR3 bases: TGCGCCAGCAGCTCCCCCCCGCCCCTCGCCCTGCGGGAGAAGTTGGGTGAGCAGTTCTTC. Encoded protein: CASSSPPPLALREKLGEQFF.

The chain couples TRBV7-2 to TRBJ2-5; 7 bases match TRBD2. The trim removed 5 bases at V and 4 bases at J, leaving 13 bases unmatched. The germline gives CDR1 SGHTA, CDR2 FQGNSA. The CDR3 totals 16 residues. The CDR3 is CASSPETGRGGETQYF. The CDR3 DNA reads TGTGCCAGCAGCCCAGAGACGGGCCGCGGGGGAGAGACCCAGTACTTC.